The 23 T cell receptor beta chains presented below share a single source sample, sequenced in a study of control samples from healthy donors and cancer patients. Repertoires were generated with immunoSEQ multiplex PCR, while TCRdb's copy carries only in-frame clones and drops some. The sample holds approximately 94,000 clones, about 88% seen once. The sequencing sample was made of blood. These TCRs come from a woman in her fifties or sixties in good health.

The J gene is TRBJ2-1, the V gene TRBV18; 7 nucleotides align to TRBD2. Trimming took 2 bases from V and 6 from J; bases not matched to a gene: 7. Looked up from germline, CDR1 is KGHSH and CDR2 is LQKENI. CDR3 size: 15 residues. The DNA for the CDR3 is TGTGCCAGCTCACCATCTTCGGGACTACGCAATGAGCAGTTCTTC. This translates into CASSPSSGLRNEQFF.

This clone was detected only once. This chain links TRBV28 with TRBJ1-5; D may be TRBD1 (5 bases). Germline V gene sequence: CDR1 MDHEN, CDR2 SYDVKM. CDR3 length equals 17 residues. The germline V and J ends were trimmed by 6 bases and 2 bases, with 20 bases remaining between them. CDR3 sequence reads: CASSRWDVKRGNQPQHF. The CDR3 DNA is TGTGCCAGCAGCCGCTGGGACGTAAAAAGGGGCAATCAGCCCCAGCATTTT.

This chain uses TRBV6-5 with TRBJ2-7; the D call may be TRBD1 or TRBD2 (6 bases each). The CDR3 covers 14 residues. The germline V and J ends were trimmed by 8 bases and 6 bases, with 20 bases remaining between them. The germline gives CDR1 MNHEY, CDR2 SVGAGI. This CDR3 is CASSLGRGQFEQYF. Written as DNA, the CDR3 is TGTGCCAGCTCGCTCGGCCGGGGGCAGTTCGAGCAGTACTTC.

This chain connects TRBV7-2 to TRBJ2-2; TRBD1 agrees at 10 bases. This CDR3 region has 16 residues. V lost 2 bases to trimming and J lost 7 bases; unmatched junction nucleotides: 7. Germline CDR1 SGHTA, CDR2 FQGNSA. DNA of the CDR3: TGTGCCAGCAGCTTATTCGGGACAGGGGTTAACGGGGAGCTGTTTTTT. Its protein product is CASSLFGTGVNGELFF.

V and J are TRBV6-2 or TRBV6-3 and TRBJ2-2, with 9 positions matching TRBD1. V was pared by 2 bases and J by 4 bases, with 8 bases of the junction left unmatched. Germline CDR1 and CDR2: MNHEY and SVGEGT. CDR3 size: 17 residues. CDR3 in amino acids: CASSYGNRGRSTGELFF. CDR3 bases: TGTGCCAGCAGTTACGGTAACAGGGGGCGAAGCACCGGGGAGCTGTTTTTT.

The V call is TRBV12-3 or TRBV12-4, the J call TRBJ1-2; D gene uncertain. The CDR3 covers 12 residues. The V and J ends lost 3 bases and 5 bases respectively, with 7 bases between them. CDR3 bases: TGTGCCAGCAGTTTCTGGGGTTATGGCTACACCTTC. It encodes CASSFWGYGYTF.

The chain uses TRBV7-3 and TRBJ1-5, with D maybe TRBD1 (5 bases). V lost 2 bases, J lost 7 bases, and 9 bases lay in between. The CDR3 runs 13 residues. Germline V gene lookup returns CDR1 SGHTA and CDR2 FQGTGA. CDR3 sequence reads: CASSLSRGQPQHF. CDR3 coding DNA: TGTGCCAGCAGCTTATCAAGGGGACAGCCCCAGCATTTT.

The J gene is TRBJ1-1, the V gene TRBV4-3; 7 bases align to TRBD1. Germline values: CDR1 LGHNA, CDR2 YSLEER. CDR3 length: 15 amino acids. The J segment lost 11 bases and the V segment lost 0 bases, leaving 12 bases of the junction unmatched. The CDR3 sequence is CASSQDHRGSWQAFF. Written as DNA, the CDR3 is TGCGCCAGCAGCCAAGATCACAGGGGATCCTGGCAGGCTTTCTTT.

The V and J genes are TRBV19 and TRBJ1-2; D might be TRBD1 (5 bases). CDR3 length: 15 amino acids. Germline V gene data show CDR1 as LNHDA and CDR2 as SQIVND (reference sequence). Trimming removed 6 bases at V and 0 bases at J, with 14 bases between. CDR3 in DNA: TGTGCCAGTAGAGAAGGCGGGGGGGCTAACTATGGCTACACCTTC. It encodes CASREGGGANYGYTF.

The gene calls are TRBV28 and TRBJ1-1; D not certain. The V end lost 2 bases, the J end lost 11 bases, and 15 bases lay between the germline ends. The length of the CDR3 is 13 residues. Germline V gene lookup returns CDR1 MDHEN and CDR2 SYDVKM. The CDR3 here is CASSLGAWGWAFF. The CDR3 DNA follows: TGTGCCAGCAGTTTAGGAGCGTGGGGTTGGGCTTTCTTT.

This chain joins TRBV7-9 and TRBJ1-3; D gene uncertain. This CDR3 contains 15 residues. The germline V gene encodes CDR1 SEHNR and CDR2 FQNEAQ (reference sequence). V shed 5 bases and J shed 0 bases, with 11 bases lying between them. The CDR3 here is CASSPDGRSGNTIYF. In DNA, the CDR3 is TGTGCCAGCAGCCCGGACGGACGCTCTGGAAACACCATATATTTT.

The chain combines TRBV4-1 with TRBJ2-4; 9 nucleotides match TRBD1. This CDR3 has 16 residues. Germline trimming cut 4 bases from V and 1 base from J; bases unmatched to any gene: 5. From germline, CDR1 is MGHRA and CDR2 YSYEKL. The CDR3 loop is CASSRTGDGAKNIQYF. CDR3 bases: TGCGCCAGCAGCCGGACAGGGGATGGGGCCAAAAACATTCAGTACTTC.

V gene TRBV6-5 combines with J gene TRBJ2-7; D possibly corresponds to TRBD1 (6 bases). Germline V gives CDR1 MNHEY, CDR2 SVGAGI. The CDR3 consists of 13 residues. V gave up 6 bases and J gave up 2 bases, with 11 bases separating them. The CDR3 here is CASSDRQAYEQYF. CDR3 coding DNA: TGTGCCAGCAGCGACAGGCAAGCCTACGAGCAGTACTTC.

The chain recombines TRBV7-9 with TRBJ1-2; 7 bases fit TRBD1. Trimming took 5 bases from V and 0 from J; bases not matched to a gene: 9. CDR1 is SEHNR and CDR2 is FQNEAQ in the germline V gene (reference sequence). The CDR3 runs 16 residues. CDR3 coding DNA: TGTGCCAGCAGCCCCCCCGACAGGGTATCTAACTATGGCTACACCTTC. It specifies CASSPPDRVSNYGYTF.

This chain joins TRBV7-9 and TRBJ1-4; D is unresolved. Germline CDR1 is SEHNR and CDR2 is FQNEAQ (reference sequence). The CDR3 has 14 amino acids. Between the trimmed V and J ends, which lost 3 bases and 8 bases, there was a span of 13 bases. CDR3 bases: TGTGCCAGCAGCTTCAGCCGACCCGGGGAAAAACTGTTTTTT. Its protein product is CASSFSRPGEKLFF.

This chain connects TRBV28 to TRBJ2-7; 7 nucleotides align to TRBD2. The V segment lost 4 bases and the J segment 5 bases; nucleotides outside the gene matches: 11. This CDR3 is built from 15 residues. Per the germline V gene, CDR1 is MDHEN and CDR2 is SYDVKM. CDR3 nucleotides: TGTGCCAGCAGTTCCCCGGGAGGCCCTGGCAACGAGCAGTACTTC. This gives the protein CASSSPGGPGNEQYF.

The V call is TRBV6-6, the J call TRBJ2-7, with D maybe TRBD2 (6 bases). V lost 5 bases and J lost 9, with 29 bases in between. CDR1 is MNHNY and CDR2 is SVGAGI in the germline V gene (reference sequence). The length of the CDR3 is 17 residues. Here the CDR3 reads CASSPRTGAPLDYWQYF. The CDR3 DNA reads TGTGCCAGCAGTCCACGGACGGGCGCCCCGCTGGACTATTGGCAGTACTTC.

The chain joins TRBV5-4 to TRBJ2-5; a weak D match, TRBD2 (6 bases). The V gene's germline CDR1 is SGHNT and CDR2 YYREEE (reference sequence). The CDR3 consists of 16 residues. V gave up 0 bases and J gave up 0 bases, with 12 bases separating them. The CDR3 loop reads CASSLETGVYQETQYF. Written as DNA, the CDR3 is TGTGCCAGCAGCTTGGAGACGGGGGTGTACCAAGAGACCCAGTACTTC.

This clone was recorded once. The chain links TRBV7-2 to TRBJ1-6; tentative D call: TRBD1 (5 bases). This CDR3 comprises 14 residues. V lost 5 bases and J 4 bases, leaving 9 bases between the germline ends. CDR1 is SGHTA and CDR2 is FQGNSA in the germline V gene. For the CDR3, the DNA is TGTGCCAGCAGCCAGGGCCTTTATAATTCACCCCTCCACTTT. Protein: CASSQGLYNSPLHF.

CDR3 in DNA: TGTGCCAGCAGCTCTGAGGGGGCGACCCACTACGAGCAGTACTTC. Its protein product is CASSSEGATHYEQYF. The J gene is TRBJ2-7, the V gene TRBV11-3; 7 bases fit TRBD1. The length of the CDR3 is 15 residues. Germline values: CDR1 SGHNT, CDR2 YENEEA. V lost 4 bases, J lost 3 bases, and 9 bases stayed unmatched. Based on the CDR3 plus reference TRBV11-3 and TRBJ2-7, the full variable domain is EAGVVQSPRYKIIEKKQPVAFWCNPISGHNTLYWYLQNLGQGPELLIRYENEEAVDDSQLPKDRFSAERLKGVDSTLKIQPAELGDSAVYLCASSSEGATHYEQYFGPGTRLTVT.

The V gene is TRBV7-2, the J gene TRBJ1-3, with a weak D call TRBD1 (6 bases). Trimming shortened V by 5 bases and J by 1 base, and 12 bases separated the two germline ends. The CDR3 runs to 15 residues. The germline V gene encodes CDR1 SGHTA and CDR2 FQGNSA. The CDR3 is CASSLQQGSGNTIYF. For the CDR3, the DNA is TGTGCCAGCAGCCTGCAGCAGGGGTCTGGAAACACCATATATTTT. Supplemented by reference TRBV7-2 and TRBJ1-3, the full variable domain reads GAGVSQSPSNKVTEKGKDVELRCDPISGHTALYWYRQSLGQGLEFLIYFQGNSAPDKSGLPSDRFSAERTGGSVSTLTIQRTQQEDSAVYLCASSLQQGSGNTIYFGEGSWLTVV.

J is TRBJ1-1 and V is TRBV19, with 8 bases fitting TRBD1. Trimming took 8 bases from V and 1 from J; bases not matched to a gene: 9. This CDR3 is built from 15 residues. Germline V lookup: CDR1 LNHDA, CDR2 SQIVND (reference sequence). CDR3 sequence reads: CASLKVGTGNTEAFF. The DNA for the CDR3 is TGTGCCAGTCTTAAGGTAGGGACAGGGAACACTGAAGCTTTCTTT. Full variable domain (rest looked up from reference TRBV19 and TRBJ1-1): DGGITQSPKYLFRKEGQNVTLSCEQNLNHDAMYWYRQDPGQGLRLIYYSQIVNDFQKGDIAEGYSVSREKKESFPLTVTSAQKNPTAFYLCASLKVGTGNTEAFFGQGTRLTVV.

This sequence joins TRBV5-1 and TRBJ2-7; D assignment may be TRBD1 or TRBD2 (6 bases each). The CDR3 extends over 13 amino acids. Trimming took off 4 bases at V and 6 bases at J, with 14 bases between the two ends. Germline CDR1 is SGHRS and CDR2 is YFSETQ. The CDR3, as DNA: TGCGCCAGCAGCAAGGTCGGGGGCGGCGAGCAGTACTTC. This translates into CASSKVGGGEQYF.